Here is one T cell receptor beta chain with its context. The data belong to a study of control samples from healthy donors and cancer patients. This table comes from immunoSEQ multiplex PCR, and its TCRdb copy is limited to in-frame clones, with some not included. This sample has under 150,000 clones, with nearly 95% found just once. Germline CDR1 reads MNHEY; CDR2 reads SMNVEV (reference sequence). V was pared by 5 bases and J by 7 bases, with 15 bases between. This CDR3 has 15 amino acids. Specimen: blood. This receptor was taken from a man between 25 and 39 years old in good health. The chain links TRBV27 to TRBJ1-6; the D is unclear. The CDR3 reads CASSPKLPGNSPLHF. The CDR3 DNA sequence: TGTGCCAGCAGTCCAAAACTACCCGGCAATTCACCCCTCCACTTT.